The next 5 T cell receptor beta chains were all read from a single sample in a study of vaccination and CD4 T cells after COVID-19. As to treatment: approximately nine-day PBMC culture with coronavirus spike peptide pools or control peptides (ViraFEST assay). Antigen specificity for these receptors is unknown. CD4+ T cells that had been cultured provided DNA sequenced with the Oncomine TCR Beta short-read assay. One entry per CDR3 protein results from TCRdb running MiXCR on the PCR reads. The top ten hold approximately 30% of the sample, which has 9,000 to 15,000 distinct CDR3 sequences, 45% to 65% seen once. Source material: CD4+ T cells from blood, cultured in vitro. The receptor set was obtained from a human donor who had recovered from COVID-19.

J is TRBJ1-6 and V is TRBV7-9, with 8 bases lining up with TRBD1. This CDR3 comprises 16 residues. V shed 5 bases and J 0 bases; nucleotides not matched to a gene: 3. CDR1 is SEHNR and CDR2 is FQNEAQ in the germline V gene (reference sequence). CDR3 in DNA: TGTGCCAGCAGCCGGACAGGGAGCTCCTATAATTCACCCCTCCACTTT. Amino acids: CASSRTGSSYNSPLHF.

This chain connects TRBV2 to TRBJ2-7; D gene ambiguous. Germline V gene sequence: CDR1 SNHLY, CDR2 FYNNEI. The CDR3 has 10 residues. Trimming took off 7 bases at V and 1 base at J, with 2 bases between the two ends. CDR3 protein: CASNSYEQYF. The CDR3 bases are TGTGCCAGCAATTCCTACGAGCAGTACTTC.

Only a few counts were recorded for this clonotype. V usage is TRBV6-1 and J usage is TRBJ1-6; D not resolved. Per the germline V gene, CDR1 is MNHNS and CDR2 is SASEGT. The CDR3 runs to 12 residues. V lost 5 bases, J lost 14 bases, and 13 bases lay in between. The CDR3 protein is CASSPQSLALHF. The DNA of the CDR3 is TGTGCCAGCAGTCCACAATCCTTGGCCCTCCACTTT.

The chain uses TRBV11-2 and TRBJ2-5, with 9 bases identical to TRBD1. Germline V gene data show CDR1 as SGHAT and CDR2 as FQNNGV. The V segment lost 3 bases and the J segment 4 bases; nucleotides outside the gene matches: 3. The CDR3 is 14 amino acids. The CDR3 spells CASSFTGGVETQYF. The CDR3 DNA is TGTGCCAGCAGCTTCACAGGGGGCGTAGAGACCCAGTACTTC. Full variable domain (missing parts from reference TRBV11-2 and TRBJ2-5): EAGVAQSPRYKIIEKRQSVAFWCNPISGHATLYWYQQILGQGPKLLIQFQNNGVVDDSQLPKDRFSAERLKGVDSTLKIQPAKLEDSAVYLCASSFTGGVETQYFGPGTRLLVL.

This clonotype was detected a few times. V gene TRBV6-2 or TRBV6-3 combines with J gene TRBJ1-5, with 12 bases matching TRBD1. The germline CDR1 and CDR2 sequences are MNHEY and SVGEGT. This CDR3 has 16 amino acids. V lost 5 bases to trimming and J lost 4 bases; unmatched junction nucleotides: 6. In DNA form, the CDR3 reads TGTGCCAGCAGTCCGGGACAGGGGGCGCGGAATCAGCCCCAGCATTTT. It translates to CASSPGQGARNQPQHF.